Below, 30 T cell receptor beta chains from the same sample are listed, as sequenced in a study of shared clonotypes between healthy human individuals. Only in-frame clones appear in the TCRdb table, and some are missing; sequencing was by immunoSEQ multiplex PCR. The sample has some 680,000 clones; about 80% are singletons. The sequencing input was memory CD4+ T cells sorted from blood. Subset: CD45RA-negative fraction. Source of these receptors: a woman younger than 45 in good health.

The chain recombines TRBV7-9 with TRBJ1-2; 9 positions match TRBD1. This CDR3 has 15 amino acids. V trimming: 6 bases; J trimming: 5 bases; junction bases outside the gene matches: 10. Germline CDR1 SEHNR, CDR2 FQNEAQ (reference sequence). The CDR3 reads CASRFGTGRRYGYTF. The DNA of the CDR3 is TGTGCCAGCAGGTTTGGGACAGGGAGAAGGTATGGCTACACCTTC. The full variable domain, with the rest looked up from reference TRBV7-9 and TRBJ1-2, is DTGVSQNPRHKITKRGQNVTFRCDPISEHNRLYWYRQTLGQGPEFLTYFQNEAQLEKSRLLSDRFSAERPKGSFSTLEIQRTEQGDSAMYLCASRFGTGRRYGYTFGSGTRLTVV.

This clone came up once. The genes are TRBV30 and TRBJ1-2; 7 bases fit TRBD1. Germline trimming cut 2 bases from V and 11 bases from J; bases unmatched to any gene: 11. The CDR3 totals 13 residues. The V gene's germline CDR1 is GTSNPN and CDR2 SVGIG (reference sequence). CDR3 coding DNA: TGTGCCTGGAGTTTCATCCCTCGACAGGGTTACACCTTC. It translates to CAWSFIPRQGYTF.

This sequence joins TRBV7-7 and TRBJ2-7; D is ambiguous. This CDR3 has 14 amino acids. Germline loops: CDR1 SSHAT, CDR2 FNYEAQ (reference sequence). V dropped 1 base and J dropped 5 bases, with 12 bases sitting between them. CDR3 sequence (DNA): TGTGCCAGCAGCTTAGGTCCAGGTCCCCACGAGCAGTACTTC. Its protein is CASSLGPGPHEQYF.

This chain uses TRBV4-1 with TRBJ2-3; the match to TRBD2 covers 9 bases. The CDR3 runs 18 residues. CDR1 and CDR2 (germline): MGHRA, YSYEKL. Trimming took 0 bases from V and 0 from J; bases not matched to a gene: 7. The CDR3 DNA follows: TGCGCCAGCAGCCAAGATAGGGCTGGACTAGCGAGCACAGATACGCAGTATTTT. It yields the protein CASSQDRAGLASTDTQYF.

This clone was detected only once. The gene calls are TRBV7-8 and TRBJ2-7, with D maybe TRBD2 (5 bases). The germline V gene has CDR1 SGHVS and CDR2 FQNEAQ. The CDR3 is 15 residues long. V shed 5 bases and J shed 0 bases, with 14 bases lying between them. CDR3 in DNA: TGTGCCAGCAGCCTGATAGCGCAGAGCTCCTACGAGCAGTACTTC. Its protein is CASSLIAQSSYEQYF.

In the case of this clone: The same CDR3 can be traced to other DNA sequences in this sample. The V call is TRBV15, the J call TRBJ2-6; 7 bases line up with TRBD2. Per the germline V gene, CDR1 is LNHNV and CDR2 is YYDKDF (reference sequence). V gave up 5 bases and J gave up 0 bases; unmatched junction bases: 1. The CDR3 loop spans 15 amino acids. The CDR3 protein is CATSGGSSGANVLTF. The CDR3 DNA follows: TGTGCCACCAGCGGCGGGAGCTCTGGGGCCAACGTCCTGACTTTC. The variable domain in full, with the rest retrieved from reference TRBV15 and TRBJ2-6, is DAMVIQNPRYQVTQFGKPVTLSCSQTLNHNVMYWYQQKSSQAPKLLFHYYDKDFNNEADTPDNFQSRRPNTSFCFLDIRSPGLGDTAMYLCATSGGSSGANVLTFGAGSRLTVL.

The chain employs TRBV11-2 and TRBJ2-7, with a possible D match to TRBD1 (5 bases). Trimming stripped 0 bases from V and 2 bases from J, with 11 bases between. The CDR3 spans 15 residues. Germline CDR1 SGHAT, CDR2 FQNNGV. DNA of the CDR3: TGTGCCAGCAGCTTAGAAAGGGGTATGGCCTACGAGCAGTACTTC. Protein: CASSLERGMAYEQYF.

The chain couples TRBV11-2 to TRBJ1-2; 10 bases align to TRBD1. Trimming took 5 bases from V and 14 from J; bases not matched to a gene: 8. In germline, CDR1 is SGHAT, CDR2 FQNNGV. The CDR3 has 12 residues. CDR3 loop: CASSTRQGALTF. The CDR3 DNA follows: TGTGCCAGCAGCACCCGACAGGGGGCTTTGACCTTC.

The chain combines TRBV4-2 with TRBJ2-6; D gene uncertain. The CDR3 contains 18 residues. V lost 4 bases to trimming and J lost 5 bases, with 21 bases between them. The germline CDR1 and CDR2 sequences are LGHNA and YNFKEQ. For the CDR3, the DNA is TGTGCCAGCAGCCCTATATTCAAAGGTCAAAGTCGGGCCAACGTCCTGACTTTC. Its protein is CASSPIFKGQSRANVLTF.

This clone showed up just a few times. The V and J genes are TRBV6-1 and TRBJ1-2, with TRBD1 as a possible D gene (5 bases). The V and J ends lost 0 bases and 8 bases respectively, with 16 bases between them. This CDR3 spans 15 amino acids. Per the germline V gene, CDR1 is MNHNS and CDR2 is SASEGT. The CDR3 is CASSEAPRELGGYTF. In nucleotides, the CDR3 is TGTGCCAGCAGTGAAGCGCCCAGGGAGTTAGGAGGCTACACCTTC.

The chain employs TRBV19 and TRBJ2-1, with 8 nucleotides matching TRBD1. The CDR3 is made up of 14 amino acids. From germline, CDR1 is LNHDA and CDR2 SQIVND (reference sequence). With 7 bases clipped from V and 3 bases from J, the junction kept 5 bases outside the gene matches. The CDR3 region is CASKRDRNYNEQFF. The DNA for the CDR3 is TGTGCCAGTAAAAGGGACAGGAACTACAATGAGCAGTTCTTC.

The CDR3 reads CASSSRPGQGGNTQYF. In DNA, the CDR3 is TGCGCCAGCAGCTCCAGACCGGGACAGGGGGGGAATACGCAGTATTTT. The rearrangement uses TRBV5-1 and TRBJ2-3, with 11 bases aligning to TRBD1. The V and J ends lost 3 bases and 7 bases, in that order; junction bases with no gene match: 10. The CDR3 length is 16 residues. Germline V lookup: CDR1 SGHRS, CDR2 YFSETQ.

A single count supports this clone. CDR3 DNA: TGTGCCTGGAGGGGTTTGTACGAGCAGTACTTC. Residues: CAWRGLYEQYF. The V and J genes are TRBV30 and TRBJ2-7; no reliable D call. The CDR3 loop spans 11 amino acids. Germline lookup yields CDR1 GTSNPN and CDR2 SVGIG (reference sequence). V was shortened by 3 bases and J by 4 bases, with 7 bases between the two germline ends.

This clone was counted many times. This chain links TRBV6-1 with TRBJ1-5; TRBD1 might be the D (5 bases). The CDR3 is 14 residues long. Germline CDR1 MNHNS, CDR2 SASEGT. Trimming took 8 bases from V and 11 from J, leaving 22 bases between them. The CDR3 DNA reads as TGTGCCAGCTATACAACGATGACCGGGGGAGCCCAGCATTTT. Translated: CASYTTMTGGAQHF.

The chain employs TRBV18 and TRBJ2-7; 11 nucleotides line up with TRBD1. In germline, CDR1 is KGHSH, CDR2 LQKENI. The CDR3 length is 13 residues. With V trimmed by 4 bases and J by 9 bases, 5 bases remained unmatched. CDR3 coding DNA: TGTGCCAGCTCACAGGGACAGGGGGAGAGGCAGTACTTC. This translates into CASSQGQGERQYF.

In this sample, this clone turned up a few times. The rearrangement joins TRBV11-2 to TRBJ1-1, with D uncertain. The CDR3 consists of 13 residues. V shed 9 bases and J shed 4 bases, with 15 bases lying between them. Germline V gives CDR1 SGHAT, CDR2 FQNNGV. In DNA form, the CDR3 reads TGTGCCAGTAGAGAACGGGAAAGCACTGAAGCTTTCTTT. Translated: CASRERESTEAFF.

This clone has only one observation. The chain employs TRBV5-1 and TRBJ2-3; 13 bases agree with TRBD2. In germline, CDR1 is SGHRS, CDR2 YFSETQ. The CDR3 totals 20 residues. V gave up 1 base and J gave up 6 bases; unmatched junction bases: 17. This CDR3 is CASSLLGAPGLAGSGDTQYF. CDR3 coding DNA: TGCGCCAGCAGCTTGTTGGGGGCCCCGGGACTAGCGGGATCCGGGGATACGCAGTATTTT.

For the CDR3, the DNA is TGCGCCAGCAGCGACTCAGGGCTTCCCACTGAAGCTTTCTTT. The encoded protein is CASSDSGLPTEAFF. The gene calls are TRBV5-1 and TRBJ1-1, with TRBD1 as a possible D gene (5 bases). This CDR3 comprises 14 residues. Germline-derived CDR1 and CDR2 are SGHRS and YFSETQ. Trimming shortened V by 4 bases and J by 4 bases, and 14 bases separated the two germline ends.

The chain is built from TRBV5-6 and TRBJ1-2; 10 bases are a match to TRBD1. The CDR3 is 13 residues long. CDR1 and CDR2 (germline): SGHDT, YYEEEE. J lost 8 bases, V lost 4 bases, and 5 bases had no gene match. The CDR3 sequence: CASSKGQGDGYTF. CDR3 in DNA: TGTGCCAGCAGCAAAGGACAGGGGGACGGCTACACCTTC.

Comment on this clone: This sequence may be a read error, since a much larger clone differs from it by one base. This sequence joins TRBV6-5 and TRBJ2-6; 7 bases fit TRBD1. V gave up 5 bases and J gave up 2 bases; unmatched junction bases: 0. CDR3 size: 14 residues. From germline, CDR1 is MNHEY and CDR2 SVGAGI. The DNA for the CDR3 is TGTGCCAGCAGTACAGGGGCTGGGGCCAACGTCCTGACTTTC. This gives the protein CASSTGAGANVLTF.

This chain links TRBV11-2 with TRBJ1-1; TRBD1 agrees at 8 bases. V shed 6 bases and J 3 bases; nucleotides not matched to a gene: 6. This CDR3 region has 14 residues. Germline CDR1 and CDR2: SGHAT and FQNNGV. CDR3 loop: CASRVNRGDTEAFF. DNA of the CDR3: TGTGCCAGCAGGGTTAACAGGGGGGACACTGAAGCTTTCTTT.

The rearrangement joins TRBV9 to TRBJ2-3, with 8 bases matching TRBD2. Germline CDR1 is SGDLS and CDR2 is YYNGEE. The CDR3 is 17 amino acids. Germline trimming cut 4 bases from V and 1 base from J; bases unmatched to any gene: 11. CDR3 in amino acids: CASSPGERRGGTDTQYF. Here the CDR3 DNA reads TGTGCCAGCAGCCCGGGGGAGCGGCGGGGGGGCACAGATACGCAGTATTTT.

CDR3 residues: CAISVGVGEQYF. The CDR3 nucleotides are TGTGCCATCAGTGTAGGGGTTGGGGAGCAGTACTTC. This chain links TRBV10-3 with TRBJ2-7; tentative D call: TRBD1 (5 bases). The CDR3 loop spans 12 amino acids. CDR1 and CDR2 from the germline V gene are ENHRY and SYGVKD. V was pared by 4 bases and J by 7 bases, with 11 bases between.

The chain joins TRBV15 to TRBJ2-1; no clear D gene. V gave up 3 bases and J gave up 9 bases, with 12 bases separating them. CDR1 and CDR2 from the germline V gene are LNHNV and YYDKDF (reference sequence). This CDR3 region has 13 residues. In nucleotides, the CDR3 is TGTGCCACCAGCAGTCCCGCCTTAGGTGAGCAGTTCTTC. It is translated as CATSSPALGEQFF.

Notes on this clone: A much bigger clone sits one base away, suggesting this may be a read error. V gene TRBV11-2 combines with J gene TRBJ2-7; 7 nucleotides line up with TRBD1. Trimming removed 2 bases from V and 3 bases from J; junction bases left unmatched: 1. This CDR3 spans 13 amino acids. Germline V CDR1 and CDR2: SGHAT, FQNNGV. This chain's CDR3 is CASSLQGVYEQYF. The CDR3 DNA sequence: TGTGCCAGCAGCTTACAGGGGGTCTACGAGCAGTACTTC.

Of note for this clone: This same CDR3 is encoded by further DNA sequences in the sample. V and J are TRBV2 and TRBJ2-1, with D hard to call. The germline V gene has CDR1 SNHLY and CDR2 FYNNEI. The ends were cut back, 2 bases at V and 0 bases at J, with 2 bases in the middle. The CDR3 is made up of 13 amino acids. In DNA form, the CDR3 reads TGTGCCAGCAGTGAATTCTCCTACAATGAGCAGTTCTTC. Protein sequence: CASSEFSYNEQFF.

As regards this clone: The same CDR3 arises from other DNA sequences in this sample as well. In DNA, the CDR3 is TGTGCCAGCAGCAGGGATCGGAATCAGCCCCAGCATTTT. It translates to CASSRDRNQPQHF. The chain joins TRBV5-8 to TRBJ1-5; unclear D gene. V shed 4 bases and J shed 4 bases, with 9 bases lying between them. The V gene's germline CDR1 is SGHTS and CDR2 YDEGEE. CDR3 length: 13 residues.

This rearrangement joins TRBV6-5 to TRBJ1-5, with 7 bases matching TRBD1. Germline V gene sequence: CDR1 MNHEY, CDR2 SVGAGI. The CDR3 spans 14 residues. The ends lost 5 bases at V and 7 bases at J; junction bases unmatched: 8. CDR3 nucleotides: TGTGCCAGCAGTCAGACAGGGCGGGAGCAGCCCCAGCATTTT. It codes for CASSQTGREQPQHF.

The rearrangement joins TRBV5-6 to TRBJ2-1; TRBD2 agrees at 8 bases. The CDR3 length is 16 residues. Germline-derived CDR1 and CDR2 are SGHDT and YYEEEE. With 4 bases clipped from V and 6 bases from J, the junction kept 12 bases outside the gene matches. The CDR3 DNA sequence: TGTGCCAGCAGCAAAGGCCTCGGACTAGCAGCCAATGAGCAGTTCTTC. This translates into CASSKGLGLAANEQFF.

Comment on this clone: Other DNA sequences within the sample encode an identical CDR3. This rearrangement joins TRBV5-4 to TRBJ1-1; D possibly corresponds to TRBD1 (6 bases). Looked up from germline, CDR1 is SGHNT and CDR2 is YYREEE (reference sequence). The CDR3 loop spans 14 amino acids. V shed 4 bases and J shed 1 base, with 11 bases lying between them. The CDR3 DNA reads as TGTGCCAGCAGCCGGGAGGGGGGGAACACTGAAGCTTTCTTT. Amino acid sequence: CASSREGGNTEAFF.